This section outlines one T cell receptor delta chain sequence together with its context. Its antigen is unknown. It is unclear where the CDR3 begins or ends on the DNA, so no DNA is shown, and the CDR3 is as TCRdb lists it. The sample was run on an Illumina MiSeq. TCRdb processed the public reads again with the CATT caller, after which rows with matching DNA were combined. Here the sample has roughly 15,000 delta-chain clones; approximately 7% occur a single time. The ten biggest clones cover around 20% of the sample. From its cysteine to its phenylalanine, the CDR3 spans 17 amino acids. As encoded in the germline V gene, CDR1 is GEAIGNYY while CDR2 is EKD. This entry belongs to a study of gamma-delta chains in newborns, infants, children (dated by TCRdb to the late 2010s). About the investigation overall: According to the title of the study, polyclonal expansion of innate gammadelta T cells immediately after birth is driven by microbial exposure. How innate gammadelta T cell populations in human newborns were shaped by microbial exposure immediately after birth was investigated in the study.

Sequencing input: blood. The chain is assembled from TRDV2 and TRDJ3; TRDD3 reflects the table's D call only, with no check against the DNA. This TCR came from a child who was a newborn, infant or young child, either healthy, febrile or measles-vaccinated (not recorded which). The CDR3 reads CACDTLGDLWDTRQMFF.